These 29 T cell receptor beta chains originate from one sample sequenced in a study of T cell responses to AZD1222 COVID-19 vaccine. Using immunoSEQ multiplex PCR, the repertoire was profiled, and TCRdb retains in-frame clones only, with some absent. The profile covers some 150,000 clones, with roughly 89% appearing a single time and roughly 1.5% taken by the ten largest. The sample was peripheral blood, taken 28 days after the second AZD1222 dose. All receptors derive from an adult who received the AZD1222 COVID-19 vaccine.

This clone showed up just once. The chain carries TRBV7-8 and TRBJ2-5, with 7 bases that match TRBD1. With V trimmed by 4 bases and J by 4 bases, 3 bases remained unmatched. The CDR3 is 13 residues long. Germline-derived CDR1 and CDR2 are SGHVS and FQNEAQ. Here the CDR3 DNA reads TGTGCCAGCAGCTACAGGGGTCCAGAGACCCAGTACTTC. It yields the protein CASSYRGPETQYF.

J is TRBJ2-7 and V is TRBV27, with 7 bases matching TRBD1. Trimming took 3 bases from V and 3 from J; bases not matched to a gene: 5. The CDR3 consists of 14 residues. CDR1 is MNHEY and CDR2 is SMNVEV in the germline V gene (reference sequence). The CDR3 is CASSLRRQGYEQYF. In nucleotides, the CDR3 is TGTGCCAGCAGTTTGCGGCGACAGGGCTACGAGCAGTACTTC.

This sequence joins TRBV7-9 and TRBJ1-2, with 8 nucleotides matching TRBD1. CDR1 is SEHNR, CDR2 FQNEAQ, per germline (reference sequence). This CDR3 region has 15 residues. J was trimmed by 6 bases and V by 0 bases; bases with no gene match: 6. The CDR3 coding sequence is TGTGCCAGCAGCTTAGCCGTTACAGGGGGAGATGGCTACACCTTC. It codes for CASSLAVTGGDGYTF.

The V call is TRBV3-1 (or the pseudogene TRBV3-2), the J call TRBJ2-1, with D uncertain. The CDR3 consists of 11 residues. Trimming stripped 4 bases from V and 4 bases from J, with 2 bases between. Per the germline V gene, CDR1 is LGHDT and CDR2 is YNNKEL (reference sequence). The CDR3 region is CASSRYNEQFF. In DNA form, the CDR3 reads TGTGCCAGCAGCCGGTACAATGAGCAGTTCTTC.

The chain links TRBV5-1 to TRBJ1-1; D not resolved. Trimming cost V 0 bases and J 4 bases, with 13 bases left between them. CDR3 length: 15 amino acids. CDR1 and CDR2 (germline): SGHRS, YFSETQ. The CDR3 is CASSLVEDVGTEAFF. The CDR3 DNA is TGCGCCAGCAGCTTGGTGGAGGACGTCGGCACTGAAGCTTTCTTT.

V is TRBV14 and J is TRBJ2-1; TRBD2 agrees at 7 bases. Trimming at V came to 0 bases and at J to 6 bases, leaving 14 bases not matched to a gene. CDR1 SGHDN and CDR2 FVKESK come from the germline V gene. The CDR3 runs 18 residues. CDR3 sequence reads: CASSQDPVWLADFNEQFF. CDR3 coding DNA: TGTGCCAGCAGCCAAGATCCGGTGTGGCTAGCGGACTTCAATGAGCAGTTCTTC.

The CDR3 spells CASSFAGTAEAFF. Written as DNA, the CDR3 is TGTGCCAGCAGCTTCGCCGGGACAGCTGAAGCTTTCTTT. The chain links TRBV7-8 to TRBJ1-1; 7 nucleotides agree with TRBD1. The CDR3 sequence is 13 residues long. Germline CDR1 and CDR2: SGHVS and FQNEAQ. With 3 bases clipped from V and 6 bases from J, the junction kept 4 bases outside the gene matches. The full variable domain, in which reference TRBV7-8 and TRBJ1-1 provide the parts outside the CDR3, is GAGVSQSPRYKVAKRGQDVALRCDPISGHVSLFWYQQALGQGPEFLTYFQNEAQLDKSGLPSDRFFAERPEGSVSTLKIQRTQQEDSAVYLCASSFAGTAEAFFGQGTRLTVV.

The rearrangement joins TRBV6-2 or TRBV6-3 to TRBJ2-1, with unresolved D. Germline CDR1 MNHEY, CDR2 SVGEGT. V was trimmed by 5 bases and J by 9 bases, leaving 11 bases between them. The CDR3 spans 12 residues. CDR3 bases: TGTGCCAGCAGTCCCCCTTTTTTTGAGCAGTTCTTC. This sequence encodes CASSPPFFEQFF.

The chain carries TRBV6-6 and TRBJ2-1; 9 bases agree with TRBD2. This CDR3 has 16 amino acids. Trimming removed 7 bases from V and 1 base from J; junction bases left unmatched: 8. Germline V lookup: CDR1 MNHNY, CDR2 SVGAGI (reference sequence). The CDR3 DNA sequence: TGTGCCAGCATGAGGGCTAGCGGGGTTTCCTACAATGAGCAGTTCTTC. This sequence encodes CASMRASGVSYNEQFF.

The genes are TRBV29-1 and TRBJ2-5; 8 nucleotides match TRBD1. V lost 7 bases to trimming and J lost 5 bases; unmatched junction nucleotides: 9. This CDR3 comprises 13 residues. Germline V gene sequence: CDR1 SQVTM, CDR2 ANQGSEA. The CDR3 is CSARQGKEETQYF. In nucleotides, the CDR3 is TGCAGCGCAAGACAGGGGAAGGAGGAGACCCAGTACTTC.

The chain employs TRBV19 and TRBJ1-1; maybe TRBD1 (5 bases). CDR1 and CDR2 from the germline V gene are LNHDA and SQIVND (reference sequence). The CDR3 length is 13 residues. Trimming pared 3 bases from V and 6 bases from J, leaving 11 bases between. CDR3 sequence: CASSIDPGAEAFF. In DNA form, the CDR3 reads TGTGCCAGTAGTATTGACCCGGGGGCTGAAGCTTTCTTT.

The chain recombines TRBV3-1 (or the pseudogene TRBV3-2) with TRBJ2-7; D is possibly TRBD1 or TRBD2 (5 bases each). Germline CDR1 reads LGHDT; CDR2 reads YNNKEL (reference sequence). V dropped 0 bases and J dropped 5 bases, with 17 bases sitting between them. The CDR3 runs 16 residues. CDR3 amino acids: CASSQDFGGDYDEQYF. The CDR3 DNA follows: TGTGCCAGCAGCCAAGATTTTGGGGGAGATTACGACGAGCAGTACTTC.

The rearrangement uses TRBV30 and TRBJ2-5; 10 nucleotides agree with TRBD2. Per the germline V gene, CDR1 is GTSNPN and CDR2 is SVGIG (reference sequence). This CDR3 comprises 17 residues. V dropped 2 bases and J dropped 0; count of bases not matched to a gene: 9. The CDR3 region has the DNA TGTGCCTGGAGTCTGACACGGACTAGCGGAGACCAAGAGACCCAGTACTTC. Protein product: CAWSLTRTSGDQETQYF.

The genes are TRBV14 and TRBJ1-1, with a tentative D call TRBD1 (5 bases). The germline V gene encodes CDR1 SGHDN and CDR2 FVKESK. The CDR3 covers 14 residues. Trimming took off 0 bases at V and 4 bases at J, with 9 bases between the two ends. This chain's CDR3 is CASSQDGGITEAFF. CDR3 DNA sequence: TGTGCCAGCAGCCAAGACGGGGGGATCACTGAAGCTTTCTTT.

This clone was counted only a few times. The V and J genes are TRBV6-5 and TRBJ1-3, with 8 nucleotides matching TRBD1. Germline CDR1 is MNHEY and CDR2 is SVGAGI. CDR3 size: 16 residues. Trimming removed 0 bases from V and 4 bases from J; junction bases left unmatched: 5. The CDR3 nucleotides are TGTGCCAGCAGTTACTCCTGGACAGGGTTGGGAAACACCATATATTTT. The encoded protein is CASSYSWTGLGNTIYF.

The chain is built from TRBV30 and TRBJ1-5, with 7 positions matching TRBD1. The germline V gene encodes CDR1 GTSNPN and CDR2 SVGIG (reference sequence). This CDR3 comprises 15 residues. Trimming at V came to 5 bases and at J to 1 base, leaving 8 bases not matched to a gene. The CDR3 DNA follows: TGTGCCTGGGGACGCGGGACAGTAAGCAATCAGCCCCAGCATTTT. Amino acid sequence: CAWGRGTVSNQPQHF.

The chain joins TRBV19 to TRBJ1-4; 7 positions match TRBD1. The CDR3 is made up of 14 amino acids. CDR1 and CDR2 (germline): LNHDA, SQIVND (reference sequence). Germline trimming cut 8 bases from V and 8 bases from J; bases unmatched to any gene: 11. The CDR3: CASHLWGQPEKLFF. DNA of the CDR3: TGTGCCAGTCACTTATGGGGACAGCCAGAAAAACTGTTTTTT.

The gene calls are TRBV19 and TRBJ2-6, with 8 bases fitting TRBD1. The CDR3 has 16 amino acids. Germline CDR1 and CDR2: LNHDA and SQIVND (reference sequence). The junction had 5 bases not matched to a gene; V was cut back by 5 bases and J by 2 bases. The CDR3 here is CASSRAGGTGANVLTF. The CDR3 bases are TGTGCCAGTAGTCGAGCAGGGGGCACTGGGGCCAACGTCCTGACTTTC.

The chain is built from TRBV7-2 and TRBJ2-2, with D perhaps matching TRBD1 or TRBD2 (6 bases each). Trimming took off 0 bases at V and 4 bases at J, with 15 bases between the two ends. The V gene's germline CDR1 is SGHTA and CDR2 FQGNSA. This CDR3 region has 17 residues. CDR3 sequence: CASSLAGGGGVTGELFF. For the CDR3, the DNA is TGTGCCAGCAGCTTAGCCGGGGGCGGAGGGGTCACCGGGGAGCTGTTTTTT.

The V call is TRBV18, the J call TRBJ2-7; 11 bases are a match to TRBD2. The V gene end was trimmed by 2 bases and the J gene end by 2 bases; junction bases not matched to a gene: 11. The CDR3 has 18 residues. Germline V lookup: CDR1 KGHSH, CDR2 LQKENI. CDR3 sequence reads: CASSPIPSGTSGAYEQYF. CDR3 DNA: TGTGCCAGCTCACCAATCCCTTCCGGGACTAGCGGAGCCTACGAGCAGTACTTC.

The J gene is TRBJ2-7, the V gene TRBV7-2, with a weak D call TRBD1 (5 bases). This CDR3 is built from 14 residues. Germline V gene sequence: CDR1 SGHTA, CDR2 FQGNSA. Between the trimmed V and J ends, which lost 1 base and 2 bases, there was a span of 9 bases. The CDR3 loop is CASSLGWGPYEQYF. The CDR3 bases are TGTGCCAGCAGCTTAGGCTGGGGCCCCTACGAGCAGTACTTC. Full variable domain (missing parts from reference TRBV7-2 and TRBJ2-7): GAGVSQSPSNKVTEKGKDVELRCDPISGHTALYWYRQSLGQGLEFLIYFQGNSAPDKSGLPSDRFSAERTGGSVSTLTIQRTQQEDSAVYLCASSLGWGPYEQYFGPGTRLTVT.

This clone was recorded once. The chain links TRBV7-2 to TRBJ1-2, with D unresolved. Germline V gene data show CDR1 as SGHTA and CDR2 as FQGNSA. V lost 4 bases to trimming and J lost 5 bases, with 11 bases between them. CDR3 length equals 13 residues. CDR3 protein: CASSSARGYGYTF. The CDR3, as DNA: TGTGCCAGCAGCTCAGCCCGTGGGTATGGCTACACCTTC.

V usage is TRBV27 and J usage is TRBJ2-2, with 7 positions matching TRBD1. The trim removed 6 bases at V and 4 bases at J, leaving 11 bases unmatched. Germline CDR1 reads MNHEY; CDR2 reads SMNVEV (reference sequence). CDR3 length: 16 amino acids. The CDR3 is CASRHDPGQSTGELFF. The CDR3 nucleotides are TGTGCCAGCAGGCACGACCCGGGACAGAGCACCGGGGAGCTGTTTTTT.

The rearrangement uses TRBV7-3 and TRBJ2-5; 7 bases map to TRBD1. Germline CDR1 SGHTA, CDR2 FQGTGA. V lost 4 bases, J lost 4 bases, and 9 bases stayed unmatched. The CDR3 extends over 15 amino acids. The DNA of the CDR3 is TGTGCCAGCAGCTCTTTAGGGGGCGGGCGAGAGACCCAGTACTTC. It codes for CASSSLGGGRETQYF.

The count of this clone is one. This sequence joins TRBV4-2 and TRBJ2-7; TRBD1 matches at 8 bases. CDR3 length: 18 amino acids. Per germline, CDR1 LGHNA and CDR2 YNFKEQ. The ends lost 0 bases at V and 0 bases at J; junction bases unmatched: 10. The CDR3 DNA sequence: TGTGCCAGCAGCCAAGAGAGTTTTAGGACAGGGATCTCCTACGAGCAGTACTTC. It specifies CASSQESFRTGISYEQYF.

This chain joins TRBV2 and TRBJ1-2, with D maybe TRBD1 (6 bases). V lost 7 bases and J lost 3, with 15 bases in between. Germline V gene sequence: CDR1 SNHLY, CDR2 FYNNEI. This CDR3 is 14 amino acids long. DNA for the CDR3: TGTGCCAGCACCTACTACAGGGCGGACTATGGCTACACCTTC. Its translation is CASTYYRADYGYTF.

The sample holds one count of this clone. The rearrangement uses TRBV19 and TRBJ1-1, with TRBD1 as a possible D gene (5 bases). V shed 3 bases and J shed 1 base, with 9 bases lying between them. CDR3 size: 14 residues. CDR1 is LNHDA and CDR2 is SQIVND in the germline V gene (reference sequence). The CDR3 loop is CASSIEGWNTEAFF. CDR3 bases: TGTGCCAGTAGTATTGAGGGGTGGAACACTGAAGCTTTCTTT.

The chain links TRBV11-2 to TRBJ2-7; 9 positions agree with TRBD1. Per the germline V gene, CDR1 is SGHAT and CDR2 is FQNNGV. J was trimmed by 2 bases and V by 6 bases; bases with no gene match: 11. The length of the CDR3 is 16 residues. CDR3 in DNA: TGTGCCAGCAGTCCATTATCCAGGACAGGGGCCTACGAGCAGTACTTC. This encodes CASSPLSRTGAYEQYF.

The chain recombines TRBV13 with TRBJ1-4; possible D gene TRBD1, 6 bases. Germline lookup yields CDR1 PRHDT and CDR2 FYEKMQ (reference sequence). The V and J ends lost 5 bases and 5 bases respectively, with 24 bases between them. The CDR3 is made up of 18 amino acids. The CDR3 is CASSADRHRNLRNEKLFF. DNA for the CDR3: TGTGCCAGCAGCGCCGACAGGCATCGGAACCTCAGGAATGAAAAACTGTTTTTT.